What follows describes a single T cell receptor (beta chain). The sample belongs to a study of blood T cell repertoires in COVID-19. About the study: The origin of the acute and convalescent COVID-19 samples was the United States, Italy and Spain. Sources were T cells, B-cell-depleted T cells, or PBMCs; the material itself was cDNA or gDNA.

In the authors' workflow: Amplifying reference gene primers gave estimates of nucleated cell counts. Profiled with immunoSEQ multiplex PCR; TCRdb holds only in-frame clones, not every one. V and J calls and clone size come straight from that table; D and trimming were deduced from the DNA. The sample lists more than 95,000 clones; 79% were seen once. What was sequenced was peripheral blood. This TCR was sampled from a man aged 35 to 55 with active or convalescent COVID-19.

The CDR3 region has the DNA TGTGCCAGCAGCTTGTACGGTCAGGGATATGGCTACACCTTC. Residues: CASSLYGQGYGYTF. The J gene is TRBJ1-2, the V gene TRBV5-6; D perhaps matches TRBD1 (5 bases). Germline V CDR1 and CDR2: SGHDT, YYEEEE. The CDR3 is made up of 14 amino acids. The V end was cut by 1 base, the J end by 5 bases, with 12 bases between.